These 7 T cell receptor beta chains came from one sample sequenced in a study of T-cell reconstitution after alpha-beta-depleted transplantation in children. As it was prepared, the TCRbeta library received unique molecular identifiers. TCRdb itself ran the PCR reads through MiXCR, one entry per CDR3 protein. This table holds about 980,000 distinct CDR3 sequences, about 29% found once. The sequenced sample was PBMCs, mostly from graft donor cells, obtained 360 days after TCRalphabeta/CD19-depleted stem cell transplant. These receptors all come from a boy less than two years old who had a stem cell transplant for SCID, so the T cells may come from the graft donor.

A few counts support this clonotype. The rearrangement links TRBV12-3 or TRBV12-4 to TRBJ2-2; D call uncertain. The CDR3 is 17 residues long. Deletions cut 3 bases from V and 3 bases from J, with 17 bases between. This CDR3 reads CASSFLVWTSDTGELFF. In DNA form, the CDR3 reads TGTGCCAGCAGTTTTTTGGTGTGGACGAGCGACACCGGGGAGCTGTTTTTT.

The rearrangement uses TRBV7-9 and TRBJ2-1; D unresolved. CDR1 SEHNR and CDR2 FQNEAQ come from the germline V gene (reference sequence). V was clipped by 1 base and J by 10 bases, with 11 bases between them. The length of the CDR3 is 13 residues. The CDR3 loop is CASSLDSPDEQFF. The CDR3 DNA sequence: TGTGCCAGCAGCTTAGACTCGCCGGACGAGCAGTTCTTC.

This clonotype appeared many times. The rearrangement joins TRBV6-1 to TRBJ2-3; TRBD2 matches 15 bases. Germline CDR1 MNHNS, CDR2 SASEGT. Trimming took 6 bases from V and 7 from J; bases not matched to a gene: 5. This CDR3 has 15 amino acids. CDR3 in DNA: TGTGCCAGCAGCTTGGGACTAGCGGGGGGATATACGCAGTATTTT. Amino acids: CASSLGLAGGYTQYF.

V and J are TRBV28 and TRBJ2-5, with D possibly TRBD1 on 5 matching bases. Trimming shortened V by 5 bases and J by 2 bases, and 15 bases separated the two germline ends. CDR3 length equals 15 residues. CDR1 and CDR2 from the germline V gene are MDHEN and SYDVKM. CDR3 in DNA: TGTGCCAGCAGTCCTCCCAGGGTGTTACAAGAGACCCAGTACTTC. Its translation is CASSPPRVLQETQYF.

This chain connects TRBV29-1 to TRBJ1-2; D remains unclear. Germline V gene lookup returns CDR1 SQVTM and CDR2 ANQGSEA. The V and J ends lost 7 bases and 6 bases respectively, with 12 bases between them. This CDR3 comprises 11 residues. CDR3 DNA sequence: TGCAGCGCGAATTTAGACGATGGCTACACCTTC. This sequence encodes CSANLDDGYTF. Looking up the rest from reference TRBV29-1 and TRBJ1-2 gives the full variable domain: SAVISQKPSRDICQRGTSLTIQCQVDSQVTMMFWYRQQPGQSLTLIATANQGSEATYESGFVIDKFPISRPNLTFSTLTVSNMSPEDSSIYLCSANLDDGYTFGSGTRLTVV.

This chain joins TRBV6-5 and TRBJ2-2; D remains ambiguous. Germline values: CDR1 MNHEY, CDR2 SVGAGI. The CDR3 totals 14 residues. Trimming stripped 2 bases from V and 0 bases from J, with 4 bases between. The CDR3 region has the DNA TGTGCCAGCAGTTACGGGGCGAACACCGGGGAGCTGTTTTTT. It encodes CASSYGANTGELFF.

The V and J genes are TRBV20-1 and TRBJ2-3, with D unclear. Germline lookup yields CDR1 DFQATT and CDR2 SNEGSKA (reference sequence). The CDR3 totals 16 residues. V lost 1 base and J lost 8, with 22 bases in between. The CDR3 DNA reads as TGCAGTGCTAGAGTTCCTATAGACGGAGCCCTCCGTACGCAGTATTTT. Its translation is CSARVPIDGALRTQYF.